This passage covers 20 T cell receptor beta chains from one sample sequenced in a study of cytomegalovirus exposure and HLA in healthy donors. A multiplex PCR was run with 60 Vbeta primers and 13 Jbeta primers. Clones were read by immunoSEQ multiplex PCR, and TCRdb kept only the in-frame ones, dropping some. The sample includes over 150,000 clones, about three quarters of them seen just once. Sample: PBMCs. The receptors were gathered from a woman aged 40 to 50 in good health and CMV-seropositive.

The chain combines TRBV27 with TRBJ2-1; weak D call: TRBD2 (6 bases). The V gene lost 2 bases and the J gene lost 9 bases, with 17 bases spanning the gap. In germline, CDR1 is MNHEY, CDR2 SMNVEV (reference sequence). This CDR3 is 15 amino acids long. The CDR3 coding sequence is TGTGCCAGCAGTTTAAGAGGAGGGCCTTTTACTGAGCAGTTCTTC. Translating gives CASSLRGGPFTEQFF.

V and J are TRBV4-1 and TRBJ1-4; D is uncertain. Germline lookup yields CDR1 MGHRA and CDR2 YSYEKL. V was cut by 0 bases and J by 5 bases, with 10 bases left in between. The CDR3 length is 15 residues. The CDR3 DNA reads TGCGCCAGCAGCCAAGATCCGTCCTTGAATGAAAAACTGTTTTTT. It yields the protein CASSQDPSLNEKLFF.

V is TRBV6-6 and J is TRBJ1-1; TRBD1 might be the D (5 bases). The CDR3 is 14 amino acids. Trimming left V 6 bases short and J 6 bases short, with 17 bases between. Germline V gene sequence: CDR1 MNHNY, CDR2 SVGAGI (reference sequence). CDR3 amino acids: CASSPSGGAPEAFF. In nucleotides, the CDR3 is TGTGCCAGCAGCCCCAGTGGAGGGGCCCCTGAAGCTTTCTTT.

CDR3 protein: CASRPGGRSPLHF. The CDR3 nucleotides read TGTGCCAGCAGGCCGGGGGGAAGATCACCCCTCCACTTT. J is TRBJ1-6 and V is TRBV2, with a possible D match to TRBD1 (5 bases). Per germline, CDR1 SNHLY and CDR2 FYNNEI. The CDR3 is 13 amino acids. Trimming took 6 bases from V and 10 from J, leaving 13 bases between them.

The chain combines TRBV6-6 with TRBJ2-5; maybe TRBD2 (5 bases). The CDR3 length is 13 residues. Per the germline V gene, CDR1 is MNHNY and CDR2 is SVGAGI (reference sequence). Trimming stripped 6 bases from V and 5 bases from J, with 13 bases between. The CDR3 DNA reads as TGTGCCAGCAGGAGGGCTCGTGCGGAGACCCAGTACTTC. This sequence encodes CASRRARAETQYF.

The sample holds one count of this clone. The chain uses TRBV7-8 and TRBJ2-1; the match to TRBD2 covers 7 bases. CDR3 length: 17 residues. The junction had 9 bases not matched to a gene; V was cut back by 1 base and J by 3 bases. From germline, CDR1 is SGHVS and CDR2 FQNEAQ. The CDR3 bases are TGTGCCAGCAGCTTAGGATCGGCGGGAGTAGTCTACAATGAGCAGTTCTTC. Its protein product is CASSLGSAGVVYNEQFF. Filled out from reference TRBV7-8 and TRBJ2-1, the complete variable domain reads GAGVSQSPRYKVAKRGQDVALRCDPISGHVSLFWYQQALGQGPEFLTYFQNEAQLDKSGLPSDRFFAERPEGSVSTLKIQRTQQEDSAVYLCASSLGSAGVVYNEQFFGPGTRLTVL.

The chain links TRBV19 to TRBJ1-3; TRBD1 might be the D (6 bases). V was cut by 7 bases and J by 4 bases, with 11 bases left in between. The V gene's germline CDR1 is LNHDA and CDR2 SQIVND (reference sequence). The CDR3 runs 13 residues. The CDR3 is CASTWTAGNTIYF. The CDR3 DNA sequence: TGTGCCAGTACGTGGACAGCCGGAAACACCATATATTTT.

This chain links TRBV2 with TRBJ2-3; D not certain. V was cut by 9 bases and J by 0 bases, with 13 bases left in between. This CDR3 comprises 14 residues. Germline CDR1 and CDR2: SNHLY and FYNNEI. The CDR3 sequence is CARRHHISTDTQYF. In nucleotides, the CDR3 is TGTGCCAGAAGACACCACATAAGCACAGATACGCAGTATTTT.

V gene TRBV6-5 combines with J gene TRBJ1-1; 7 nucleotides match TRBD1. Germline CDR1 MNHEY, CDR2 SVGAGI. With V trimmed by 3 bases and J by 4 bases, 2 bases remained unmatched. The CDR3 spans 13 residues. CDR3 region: CASSYEGATEAFF. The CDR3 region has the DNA TGTGCCAGCAGTTATGAGGGGGCCACTGAAGCTTTCTTT.

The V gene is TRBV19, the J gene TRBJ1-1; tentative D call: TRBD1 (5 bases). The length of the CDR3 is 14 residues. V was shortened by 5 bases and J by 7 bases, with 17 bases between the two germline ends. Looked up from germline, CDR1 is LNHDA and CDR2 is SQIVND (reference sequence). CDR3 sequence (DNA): TGTGCCAGTAGTCCCCGGTTGGGGGAGGTTGAAGCTTTCTTT. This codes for CASSPRLGEVEAFF.

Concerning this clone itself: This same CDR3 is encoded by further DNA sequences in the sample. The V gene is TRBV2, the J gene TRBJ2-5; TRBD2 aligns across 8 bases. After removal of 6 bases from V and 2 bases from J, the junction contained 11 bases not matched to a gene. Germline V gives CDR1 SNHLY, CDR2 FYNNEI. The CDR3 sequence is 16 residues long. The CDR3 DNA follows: TGTGCCAGCAGCTCCCGACTGGCGGGGGGACAAGAGACCCAGTACTTC. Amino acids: CASSSRLAGGQETQYF.

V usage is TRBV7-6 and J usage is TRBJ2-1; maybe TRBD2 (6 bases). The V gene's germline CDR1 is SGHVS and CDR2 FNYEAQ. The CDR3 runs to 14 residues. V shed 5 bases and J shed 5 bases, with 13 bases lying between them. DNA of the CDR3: TGTGCCAGCAGCCGGGGACTGGATAACAATGAGCAGTTCTTC. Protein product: CASSRGLDNNEQFF.

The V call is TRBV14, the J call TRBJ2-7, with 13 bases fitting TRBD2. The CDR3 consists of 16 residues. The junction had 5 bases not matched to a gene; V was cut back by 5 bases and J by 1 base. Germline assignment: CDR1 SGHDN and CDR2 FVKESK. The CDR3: CASSESGLAGSYEQYF. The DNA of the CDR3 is TGTGCCAGCAGCGAATCGGGACTAGCGGGATCCTACGAGCAGTACTTC.

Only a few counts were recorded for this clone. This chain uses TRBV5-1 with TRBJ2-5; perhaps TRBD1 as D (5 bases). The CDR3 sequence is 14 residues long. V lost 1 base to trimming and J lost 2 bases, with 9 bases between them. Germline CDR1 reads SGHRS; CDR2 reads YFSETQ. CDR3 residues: CASSLSQGQETQYF. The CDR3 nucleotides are TGCGCCAGCAGCTTGTCCCAGGGACAAGAGACCCAGTACTTC.

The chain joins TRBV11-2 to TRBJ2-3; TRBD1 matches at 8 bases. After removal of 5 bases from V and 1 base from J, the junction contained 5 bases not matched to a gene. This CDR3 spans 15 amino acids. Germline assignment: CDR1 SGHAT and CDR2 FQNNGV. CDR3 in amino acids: CASSLDRGGTDTQYF. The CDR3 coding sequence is TGTGCCAGCAGCCTTGACAGGGGTGGCACAGATACGCAGTATTTT. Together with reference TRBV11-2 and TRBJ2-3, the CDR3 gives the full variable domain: EAGVAQSPRYKIIEKRQSVAFWCNPISGHATLYWYQQILGQGPKLLIQFQNNGVVDDSQLPKDRFSAERLKGVDSTLKIQPAKLEDSAVYLCASSLDRGGTDTQYFGPGTRLTVL.

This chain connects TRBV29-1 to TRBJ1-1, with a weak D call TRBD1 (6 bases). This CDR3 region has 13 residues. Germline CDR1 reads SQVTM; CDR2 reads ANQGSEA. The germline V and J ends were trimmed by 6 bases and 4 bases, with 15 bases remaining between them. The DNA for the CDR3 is TGCAGCGTGGCACTACAGGGTGGCACTGAAGCTTTCTTT. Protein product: CSVALQGGTEAFF.

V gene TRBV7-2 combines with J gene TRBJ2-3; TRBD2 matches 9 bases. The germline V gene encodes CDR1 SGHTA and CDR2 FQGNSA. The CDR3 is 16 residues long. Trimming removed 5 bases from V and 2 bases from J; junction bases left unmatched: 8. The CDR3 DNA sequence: TGTGCCAGCAGCCGCAATAGCGGGAGCGACACAGATACGCAGTATTTT. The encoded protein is CASSRNSGSDTDTQYF. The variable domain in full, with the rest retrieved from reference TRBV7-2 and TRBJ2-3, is GAGVSQSPSNKVTEKGKDVELRCDPISGHTALYWYRQSLGQGLEFLIYFQGNSAPDKSGLPSDRFSAERTGGSVSTLTIQRTQQEDSAVYLCASSRNSGSDTDTQYFGPGTRLTVL.

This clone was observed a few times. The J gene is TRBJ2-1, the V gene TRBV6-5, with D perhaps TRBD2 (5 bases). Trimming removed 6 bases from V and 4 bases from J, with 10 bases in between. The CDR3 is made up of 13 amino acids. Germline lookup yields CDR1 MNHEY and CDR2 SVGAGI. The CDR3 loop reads CASRQTSYNEQFF. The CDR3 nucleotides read TGTGCCAGCAGGCAAACTAGTTACAATGAGCAGTTCTTC.

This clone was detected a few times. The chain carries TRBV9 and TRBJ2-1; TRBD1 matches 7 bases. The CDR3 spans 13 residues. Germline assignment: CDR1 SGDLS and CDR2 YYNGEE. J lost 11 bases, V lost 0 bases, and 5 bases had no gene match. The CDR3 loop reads CASSVEGAPQQFF. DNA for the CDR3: TGTGCCAGCAGCGTAGAGGGGGCCCCCCAGCAGTTCTTC.

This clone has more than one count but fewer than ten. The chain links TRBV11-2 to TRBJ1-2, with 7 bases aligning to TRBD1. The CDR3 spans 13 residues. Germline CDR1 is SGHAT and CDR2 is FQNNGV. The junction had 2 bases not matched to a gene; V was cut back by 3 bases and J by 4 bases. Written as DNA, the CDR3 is TGTGCCAGCAGCTTCCAGGGGGTCTATGGCTACACCTTC. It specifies CASSFQGVYGYTF.